The rows below give T cell receptor beta chains drawn from one sample of a study of blood T cell repertoires in COVID-19. Using immunoSEQ multiplex PCR, the repertoire was profiled, and TCRdb retains in-frame clones only, with some absent. The sample shows around 170,000 clones, about nine tenths of them seen only once. Material for sequencing was peripheral blood. These receptors were taken from a woman in her twenties or thirties with acute or convalescent COVID-19. CDR3s include the opening cysteine and the closing phenylalanine or tryptophan. A D gene is named only where the DNA matches it firmly. Clone size is stated in some rows and not others, as once, few, many or a class when expanded.

clone_size | d_call | j_call | v_call | cdr3_aa | cdr3_nt
. | . | TRBJ1-4 | TRBV3-1/TRBV3-2 | CASSPRDSWNEKLFF | TGTGCCAGCAGCCCACGGGACTCCTGGAATGAAAAACTGTTTTTT
few | TRBD1 | TRBJ2-1 | TRBV6-5 | CASSSAGPGGFREQFF | TGTGCCAGCAGTTCAGCCGGGCCAGGGGGTTTTCGTGAGCAGTTCTTC
. | . | TRBJ2-5 | TRBV28 | CASGGFYQETQYF | TGTGCCAGCGGGGGCTTTTACCAAGAGACCCAGTACTTC
. | TRBD1 | TRBJ1-4 | TRBV27 | CASRETGGAATNEKLFF | TGTGCCAGCAGGGAGACAGGGGGCGCGGCAACTAATGAAAAACTGTTTTTT
. | TRBD2 | TRBJ2-3 | TRBV5-1 | CASSPPGGGTSTDTQYF | TGCGCCAGCAGCCCCCCGGGGGGGGGCACTAGCACAGATACGCAGTATTTT
. | . | TRBJ2-1 | TRBV4-1 | CASSQDLSEQFF | TGCGCCAGCAGCCAAGATCTCTCTGAGCAGTTCTTC
. | . | TRBJ1-3 | TRBV2 | CASGRETLSSGNTIYF | TGTGCCAGCGGCAGGGAAACACTGAGCTCTGGAAACACCATATATTTT
. | . | TRBJ2-2 | TRBV28 | CASSFPGRGYTGELFF | TGTGCCAGCAGCTTTCCGGGCAGGGGATACACCGGGGAGCTGTTTTTT
. | . | TRBJ2-2 | TRBV5-4 | CASSLAAGRNTGELFF | TGTGCCAGCAGCTTGGCCGCAGGGCGGAACACCGGGGAGCTGTTTTTT
. | . | TRBJ2-5 | TRBV9 | CASSPEGRRLGAQYF | TGTGCCAGCAGCCCAGAAGGACGCCGTCTCGGGGCCCAGTACTTC
. | . | TRBJ2-1 | TRBV4-2 | CASSQEVRGREQFF | TGTGCCAGCAGCCAAGAGGTGCGGGGCCGTGAGCAGTTCTTC
. | . | TRBJ2-7 | TRBV6-6 | CASKGLSSYEQYF | TGTGCCAGCAAGGGGCTGAGCTCCTACGAGCAGTACTTC
once | . | TRBJ2-7 | TRBV18 | CASSPKDFINYEQYF | TGTGCCAGCTCACCGAAGGACTTCATTAACTACGAGCAGTACTTC
. | . | TRBJ1-3 | TRBV7-9 | CATPSGGTIYF | TGTGCCACCCCCTCGGGCGGGACCATATATTTT
. | . | TRBJ2-2 | TRBV28 | CASSLLVGTGELFF | TGTGCCAGCAGTTTACTTGTGGGGACTGGGGAGCTGTTTTTT
. | TRBD1 | TRBJ2-7 | TRBV14 | CASSQTGGFHEQYF | TGTGCCAGCAGCCAGACAGGGGGTTTCCACGAGCAGTACTTC
. | TRBD1 | TRBJ1-2 | TRBV19 | CASRPGQGARGYTF | TGTGCCAGTAGACCGGGACAGGGGGCTCGGGGCTACACCTTC
once | TRBD1 | TRBJ1-2 | TRBV27 | CASSATGNYGYTF | TGTGCCAGCAGTGCGACAGGGAACTATGGCTACACCTTC
. | . | TRBJ2-1 | TRBV19 | CASSRAGTSNEQFF | TGTGCCAGTAGCAGAGCCGGGACTTCGAATGAGCAGTTCTTC
. | . | TRBJ1-2 | TRBV18 | CASSPKENYGYTF | TGTGCCAGCTCACCAAAAGAGAACTATGGCTACACCTTC
once | . | TRBJ2-3 | TRBV6-5 | CASSYAGTDTQYF | TGTGCCAGCAGTTACGCGGGGACAGATACGCAGTATTTT
. | TRBD2 | TRBJ2-2 | TRBV28 | CASRASGSTGELFF | TGTGCCAGCAGGGCTAGCGGGAGCACCGGGGAGCTGTTTTTT
. | . | TRBJ1-5 | TRBV9 | CASSVGGIDNQPQHF | TGTGCCAGCAGCGTAGGTGGTATAGATAATCAGCCCCAGCATTTT
once | TRBD2 | TRBJ2-5 | TRBV7-8 | CASSLRSVAGVFETQYF | TGTGCCAGCAGCTTACGTTCGGTAGCGGGAGTTTTTGAGACCCAGTACTTC
. | . | TRBJ1-2 | TRBV11-2 | CASSLVPGLTYGYTF | TGTGCCAGCAGCTTAGTCCCGGGACTAACCTATGGCTACACCTTC
. | . | TRBJ2-1 | TRBV5-5 | CASSFLLSSYNEQFF | TGTGCCAGCAGCTTTCTCCTGAGCTCCTACAATGAGCAGTTCTTC
. | TRBD1 | TRBJ2-1 | TRBV3-1/TRBV3-2 | CASHRGNEQFF | TGTGCCAGCCACAGGGGCAATGAGCAGTTCTTC
. | . | TRBJ2-5 | TRBV6-5 | CASRVDRAETQYF | TGTGCCAGCAGGGTAGACAGAGCGGAGACCCAGTACTTC
. | . | TRBJ1-3 | TRBV4-1 | CASSARASGNTIYF | TGCGCCAGCAGCGCCAGGGCCTCTGGAAACACCATATATTTT
. | . | TRBJ2-1 | TRBV6-4 | CASSVEGGNEQFF | TGTGCCAGCAGTGTTGAGGGAGGTAATGAGCAGTTCTTC
. | . | TRBJ2-1 | TRBV19 | CASSIDTRYNEQFF | TGTGCCAGTAGTATAGATACGAGGTACAATGAGCAGTTCTTC
. | . | TRBJ2-1 | TRBV7-8 | CASSFGDRYNEQFF | TGTGCCAGCAGCTTCGGAGACAGGTACAATGAGCAGTTCTTC
. | TRBD2 | TRBJ2-1 | TRBV28 | CASRESGRDNEQFF | TGTGCCAGCAGAGAAAGCGGGAGGGATAATGAGCAGTTCTTC
. | TRBD2 | TRBJ2-1 | TRBV18 | CASRLSSGGEQFF | TGTGCCAGCCGACTGTCATCGGGAGGAGAGCAGTTCTTC
. | TRBD1 | TRBJ1-1 | TRBV6-5 | CASSIDRAAEAFF | TGTGCCAGCAGTATCGACAGGGCTGCTGAAGCTTTCTTT
few | TRBD2 | TRBJ2-2 | TRBV6-4 | CARWGGDPKGELFF | TGTGCCAGATGGGGAGGGGACCCCAAAGGGGAGCTGTTTTTT
. | . | TRBJ1-1 | TRBV7-6 | CASSLGDWAFF | TGTGCCAGCAGCTTGGGAGACTGGGCTTTCTTT
. | . | TRBJ2-6 | TRBV11-2 | CASSLIRVNVLTF | TGTGCCAGCAGCTTAATCAGGGTCAACGTCCTGACTTTC